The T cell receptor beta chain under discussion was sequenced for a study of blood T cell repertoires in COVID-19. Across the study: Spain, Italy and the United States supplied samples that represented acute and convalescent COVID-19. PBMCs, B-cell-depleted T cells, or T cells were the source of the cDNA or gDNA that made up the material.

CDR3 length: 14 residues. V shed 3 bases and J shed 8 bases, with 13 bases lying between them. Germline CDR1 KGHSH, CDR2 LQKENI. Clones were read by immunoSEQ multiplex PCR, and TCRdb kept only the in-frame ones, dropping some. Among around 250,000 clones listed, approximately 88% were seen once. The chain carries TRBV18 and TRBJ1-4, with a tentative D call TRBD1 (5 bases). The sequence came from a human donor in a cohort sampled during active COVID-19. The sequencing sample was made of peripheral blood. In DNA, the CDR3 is TGTGCCAGCTCACCTCAGCAGGGAGGGGAAAAACTGTTTTTT. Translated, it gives CASSPQQGGEKLFF.